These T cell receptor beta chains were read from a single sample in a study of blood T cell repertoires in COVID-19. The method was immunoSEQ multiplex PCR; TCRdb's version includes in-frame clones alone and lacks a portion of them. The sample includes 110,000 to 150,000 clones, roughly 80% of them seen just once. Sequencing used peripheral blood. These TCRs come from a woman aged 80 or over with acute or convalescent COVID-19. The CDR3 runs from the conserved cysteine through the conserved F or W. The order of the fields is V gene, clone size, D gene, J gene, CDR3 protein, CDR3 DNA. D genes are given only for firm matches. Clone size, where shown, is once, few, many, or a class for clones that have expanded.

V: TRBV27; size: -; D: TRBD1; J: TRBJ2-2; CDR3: CASSLPGQGRTGELFF; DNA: TGTGCCAGCAGTTTACCGGGACAGGGAAGAACCGGGGAGCTGTTTTTT
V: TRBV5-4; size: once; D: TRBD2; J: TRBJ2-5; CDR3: CASSLGTGGQETQYF; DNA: TGTGCCAGCAGCTTGGGCACGGGGGGACAAGAGACCCAGTACTTC
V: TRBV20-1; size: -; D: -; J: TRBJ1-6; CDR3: CSASGQINSPLHF; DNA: TGCAGTGCTAGTGGCCAGATTAATTCACCCCTCCACTTT
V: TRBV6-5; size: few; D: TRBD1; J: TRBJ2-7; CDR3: CATSSTGGSYEQYF; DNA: TGTGCCACCTCGTCGACAGGGGGATCCTACGAGCAGTACTTC
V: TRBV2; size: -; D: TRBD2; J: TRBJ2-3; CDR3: CASSEGAGGHTQYF; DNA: TGTGCCAGCAGTGAAGGAGCGGGGGGTCATACGCAGTATTTT
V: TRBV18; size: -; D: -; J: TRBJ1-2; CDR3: CASSLGPLYGYTF; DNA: TGTGCCAGCTCACTTGGGCCCCTCTATGGCTACACCTTC
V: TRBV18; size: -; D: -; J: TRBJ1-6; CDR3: CASSPDRSGEMNSPLHF; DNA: TGTGCCAGCTCTCCTGACAGGTCAGGGGAAATGAATTCACCCCTCCACTTT
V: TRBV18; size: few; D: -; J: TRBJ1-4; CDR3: CASSPDDRSTKLFF; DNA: TGTGCCAGCTCACCAGATGACAGATCAACGAAACTGTTTTTT
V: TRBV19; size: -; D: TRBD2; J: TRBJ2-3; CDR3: CASSIRPLAGSTDTQYF; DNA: TGTGCCAGTAGTATCCGCCCCCTAGCGGGGTCCACAGATACGCAGTATTTT
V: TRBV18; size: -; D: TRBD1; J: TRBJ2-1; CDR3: CASSPQTGGNEQFF; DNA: TGTGCCAGCTCACCACAGACAGGGGGCAATGAGCAGTTCTTC
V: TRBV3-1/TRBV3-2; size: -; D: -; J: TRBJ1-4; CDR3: CASSFRGPTNEKLFF; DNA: TGTGCCAGCAGCTTTCGGGGTCCGACTAATGAAAAACTGTTTTTT
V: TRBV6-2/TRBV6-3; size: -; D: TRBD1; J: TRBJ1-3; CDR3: CASSYSGTDGNTIYF; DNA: TGTGCCAGCAGTTACTCGGGGACAGATGGAAACACCATATATTTT
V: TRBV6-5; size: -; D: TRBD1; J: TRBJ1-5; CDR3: CAITGQGGWQPQHF; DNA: TGTGCCATCACGGGACAGGGGGGTTGGCAGCCCCAGCATTTT
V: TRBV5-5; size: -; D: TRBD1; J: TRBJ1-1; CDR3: CASSFDRGRDTEAFF; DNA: TGTGCCAGCAGCTTCGACAGGGGGCGCGACACTGAAGCTTTCTTT
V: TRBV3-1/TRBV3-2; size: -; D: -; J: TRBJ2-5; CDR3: CASSQSLGGGTGTQYF; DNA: TGTGCCAGCAGCCAATCCCTCGGGGGAGGAACGGGGACCCAGTACTTC
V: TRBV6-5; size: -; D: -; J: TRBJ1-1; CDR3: CASSYSTGVTEAFF; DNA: TGTGCCAGCAGTTACTCCACGGGGGTTACTGAAGCTTTCTTT
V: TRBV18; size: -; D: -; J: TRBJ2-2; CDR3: CASSPPSQGNTGELFF; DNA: TGTGCCAGCTCACCACCGTCACAGGGGAACACCGGGGAGCTGTTTTTT
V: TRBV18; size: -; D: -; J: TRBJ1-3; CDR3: CASSPPGADSGNTIYF; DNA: TGTGCCAGCTCACCACCAGGGGCCGACTCTGGAAACACCATATATTTT
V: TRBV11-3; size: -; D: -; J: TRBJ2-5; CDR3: CASSQGGGLQETQYF; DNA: TGTGCCAGCAGCCAAGGGGGGGGACTTCAAGAGACCCAGTACTTC
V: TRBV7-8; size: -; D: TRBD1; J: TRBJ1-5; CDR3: CASSPRTGPQPQHF; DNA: TGTGCCAGCAGCCCCCGGACAGGTCCTCAGCCCCAGCATTTT
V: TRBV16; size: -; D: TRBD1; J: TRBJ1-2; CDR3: CASSHGQGYGYTF; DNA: TGTGCCAGCAGCCACGGACAGGGCTATGGCTACACCTTC
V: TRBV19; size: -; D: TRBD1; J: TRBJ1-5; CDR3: CASSTRRRGLDQPQHF; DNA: TGTGCCAGTAGTACCCGTAGGAGGGGGCTTGATCAGCCCCAGCATTTT
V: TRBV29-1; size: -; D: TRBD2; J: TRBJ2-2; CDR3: CSVPSKKLAGGRNTGELFF; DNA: TGCAGCGTTCCGTCTAAAAAGCTAGCGGGGGGTCGTAACACCGGGGAGCTGTTTTTT
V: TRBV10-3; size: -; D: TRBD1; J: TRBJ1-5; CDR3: CAISDPSDRGEEPQHF; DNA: TGTGCCATCAGTGACCCGTCAGACAGGGGCGAGGAGCCCCAGCATTTT
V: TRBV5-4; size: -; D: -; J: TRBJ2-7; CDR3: CASSLEAYQNEQYF; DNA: TGTGCCAGCAGCCTAGAGGCCTACCAGAACGAGCAGTACTTC
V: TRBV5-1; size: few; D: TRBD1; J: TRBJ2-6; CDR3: CASSLGGMTGTGANVLTF; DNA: TGCGCCAGCAGCTTGGGGGGGATGACAGGGACTGGGGCCAACGTCCTGACTTTC
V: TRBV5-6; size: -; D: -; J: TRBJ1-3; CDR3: CASRTVSGNTIYF; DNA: TGTGCCAGCAGGACTGTCTCTGGAAACACCATATATTTT
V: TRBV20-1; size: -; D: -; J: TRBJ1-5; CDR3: CSASFRVDQPQHF; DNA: TGCAGTGCTAGTTTCAGGGTGGATCAGCCCCAGCATTTT
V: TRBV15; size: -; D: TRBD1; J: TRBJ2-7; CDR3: CATSRDQGTGKSYEQYF; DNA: TGTGCCACCAGCAGAGATCAGGGGACAGGGAAGTCTTACGAGCAGTACTTC
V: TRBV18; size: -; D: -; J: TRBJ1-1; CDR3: CASSPPSSFEAFF; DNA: TGTGCCAGCTCACCACCATCGAGCTTTGAAGCTTTCTTT
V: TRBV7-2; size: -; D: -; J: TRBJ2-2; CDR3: CASSLVGQGWGGELFF; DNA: TGTGCCAGCAGCTTAGTAGGGCAGGGCTGGGGCGGGGAGCTGTTTTTT
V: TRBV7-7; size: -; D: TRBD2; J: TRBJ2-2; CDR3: CASSPRLAGIPTGELFF; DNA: TGTGCTAGCAGCCCGAGACTAGCGGGGATCCCCACCGGGGAGCTGTTTTTT
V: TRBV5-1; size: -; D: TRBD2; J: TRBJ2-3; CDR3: CASSLWGLAVTDTQYF; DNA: TGCGCCAGCAGCTTGTGGGGACTAGCGGTCACAGATACGCAGTATTTT
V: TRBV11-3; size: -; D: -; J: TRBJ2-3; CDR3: CASSRGGISTDTQYF; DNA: TGTGCCAGCAGCCGCGGGGGCATTAGCACAGATACGCAGTATTTT
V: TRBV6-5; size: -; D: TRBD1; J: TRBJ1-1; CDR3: CASTPTGQGAKAFF; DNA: TGTGCCAGCACCCCGACAGGACAGGGGGCGAAGGCTTTCTTT
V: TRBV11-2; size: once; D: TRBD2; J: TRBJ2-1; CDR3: CASSFSGGLYNEQFF; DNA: TGTGCCAGCAGCTTTAGCGGGGGGTTATACAATGAGCAGTTCTTC
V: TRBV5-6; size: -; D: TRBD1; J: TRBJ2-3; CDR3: CASSLPGQDGADTQYF; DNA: TGTGCCAGCAGCTTGCCGGGACAGGACGGGGCAGATACGCAGTATTTT
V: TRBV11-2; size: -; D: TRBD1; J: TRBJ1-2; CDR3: CASSSAEGAGYGYTF; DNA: TGTGCCAGCAGCTCTGCGGAGGGGGCGGGCTATGGCTACACCTTC
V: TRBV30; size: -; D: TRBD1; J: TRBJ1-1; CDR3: CAWSVWGQGKMNTEAFF; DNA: TGTGCCTGGAGTGTCTGGGGACAGGGAAAAATGAACACTGAAGCTTTCTTT
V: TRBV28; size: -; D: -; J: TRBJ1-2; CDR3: CASNYRSPADSGYTF; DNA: TGTGCCAGCAACTACCGGTCGCCGGCTGATAGTGGCTACACCTTC
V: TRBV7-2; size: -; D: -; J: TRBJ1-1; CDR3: CASSSQGQNTEAFF; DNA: TGTGCCAGCAGCTCCCAGGGGCAAAACACTGAAGCTTTCTTT
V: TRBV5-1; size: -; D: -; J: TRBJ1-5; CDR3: CASSSREGQPQHF; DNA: TGCGCCAGCAGCTCCAGGGAGGGTCAGCCCCAGCATTTT
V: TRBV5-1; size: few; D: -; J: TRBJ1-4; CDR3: CASSLDSEKLFF; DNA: TGCGCCAGCAGCCTAGACAGTGAAAAACTGTTTTTT
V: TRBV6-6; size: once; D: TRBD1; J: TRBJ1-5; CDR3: CASRGPRGDQPQHF; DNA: TGTGCCAGCAGGGGGCCCAGGGGGGATCAGCCCCAGCATTTT
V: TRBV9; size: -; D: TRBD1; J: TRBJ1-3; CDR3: CASSVVDRGSGNTIYF; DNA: TGTGCCAGCAGCGTAGTAGACAGGGGGTCTGGAAACACCATATATTTT
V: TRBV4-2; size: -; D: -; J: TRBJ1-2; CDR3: CASSQAVGILRGGYTF; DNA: TGTGCCAGCAGCCAAGCGGTCGGAATACTCAGGGGCGGCTACACCTTC
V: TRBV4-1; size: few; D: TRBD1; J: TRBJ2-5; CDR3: CASSPQGGGTGRQETQYF; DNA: TGCGCCAGCAGCCCCCAGGGAGGGGGGACAGGGAGACAAGAGACCCAGTACTTC
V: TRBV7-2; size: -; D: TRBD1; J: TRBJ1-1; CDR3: CASKTGTGPTEAFF; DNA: TGTGCCAGCAAAACCGGGACAGGGCCCACTGAAGCTTTCTTT
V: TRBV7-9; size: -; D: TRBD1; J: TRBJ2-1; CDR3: CASSLGQGANNEQFF; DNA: TGTGCCAGCAGTCTAGGACAGGGGGCCAACAATGAGCAGTTCTTC
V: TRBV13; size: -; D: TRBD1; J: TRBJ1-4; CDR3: CASSPGGTGGEKLFF; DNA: TGTGCCAGCAGCCCAGGAGGGACAGGGGGGGAAAAACTGTTTTTT
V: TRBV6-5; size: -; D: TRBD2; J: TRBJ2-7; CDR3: CASGGAGGVYEQYF; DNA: TGTGCCAGCGGAGGTGCGGGGGGAGTCTACGAGCAGTACTTC
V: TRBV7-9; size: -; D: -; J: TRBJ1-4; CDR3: CASSLPNTGTRNEKLFF; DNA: TGTGCCAGCAGCTTACCTAATACCGGGACACGGAATGAAAAACTGTTTTTT
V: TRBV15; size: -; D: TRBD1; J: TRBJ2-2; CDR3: CATSRKDRGAGELFF; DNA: TGTGCCACCAGCAGAAAGGACAGGGGGGCCGGGGAGCTGTTTTTT
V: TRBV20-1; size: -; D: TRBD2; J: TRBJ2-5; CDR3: CSASRLAGPQETQYF; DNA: TGCAGTGCTAGTAGACTAGCGGGGCCACAAGAGACCCAGTACTTC
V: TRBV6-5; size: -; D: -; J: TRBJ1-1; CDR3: CASGPQGNTEAFF; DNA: TGTGCCAGCGGCCCCCAGGGGAACACTGAAGCTTTCTTT
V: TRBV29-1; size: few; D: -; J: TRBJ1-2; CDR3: CSVALDKSPYGYTF; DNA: TGCAGCGTCGCTCTTGACAAAAGCCCTTATGGCTACACCTTC
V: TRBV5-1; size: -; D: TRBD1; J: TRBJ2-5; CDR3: CASSSQGARETQYF; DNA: TGCGCCAGCAGCTCACAGGGGGCGAGAGAGACCCAGTACTTC
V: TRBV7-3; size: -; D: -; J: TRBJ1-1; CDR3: CASSSQGGYEAFF; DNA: TGTGCCAGCAGCTCGCAGGGAGGGTATGAAGCTTTCTTT
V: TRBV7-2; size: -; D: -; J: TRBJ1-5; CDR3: CASSQGGGLNLQPQHF; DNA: TGTGCCAGCAGCCAAGGGGGAGGGTTGAACCTGCAGCCCCAGCATTTT
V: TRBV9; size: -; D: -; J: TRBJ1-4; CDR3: CASSGLGGQGLFF; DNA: TGTGCCAGCAGCGGACTGGGGGGGCAGGGCCTGTTTTTT